This T cell receptor (beta chain) was recorded in a study of naive and memory T cell subsets. Both TRBC1 and TRBC2 were covered by a beta constant-region primer of two equimolar oligonucleotides. TCRdb recomputed calls from the UMI-ligation and nested PCR reads with MiXCR, one row per CDR3 protein. Among 89,000 or so distinct CDR3 sequences, less than 15% were seen once, and the ten largest hold 0.75% to 0.95%. Trimming took 5 bases from V and 7 from J; bases not matched to a gene: 7. This CDR3 contains 14 residues. The germline V gene encodes CDR1 LNHDA and CDR2 SQIVND (reference sequence). This clonotype was observed a few times. Antigen: not known. Whole-study findings and limits: Diversity fell and Gini index rose from naive through CM, EM, EMRA. In naive cells, over 85% of TCR sequences were seen only once.

Alpha and beta libraries were amplified separately from the second PCR onward. The rearrangement uses TRBV19 and TRBJ2-2; TRBD1 matches at 7 bases. The source of this sequence is a human donor in good health. The material sequenced was central memory CD4+ T cells from blood. The CDR3 loop reads CASSYEGAGGELFF. The DNA of the CDR3 is TGTGCCAGTAGTTACGAGGGGGCGGGCGGGGAGCTGTTTTTT.